Each of the 27 T cell receptor beta chains below was sequenced from the same sample in a study of post-analysis software for immune sequencing data. Study-level points and caveats: Higher frequency in patients than in controls was seen for several TRBV segments, with TRBV5-6, TRBV5-1 and TRBV20-1 among them.

Each TCR beta cDNA library carried unique molecular identifiers. MiXCR, applied by TCRdb to the PCR reads, yields one record per CDR3 protein. The table records some 690,000 distinct CDR3 sequences, approximately 59% of them present only once. These receptors are not linked to any known antigen. Sequencing used blood. The receptors derive from a girl aged 2 to 9 with multiple sclerosis.

The rearrangement links TRBV19 to TRBJ1-2; tentative D call: TRBD1 (6 bases). This CDR3 contains 12 residues. Trimming took off 8 bases at V and 9 bases at J, with 16 bases between the two ends. Germline V CDR1 and CDR2: LNHDA, SQIVND (reference sequence). CDR3 amino acids: CASRRTDYSYTF. The CDR3 DNA reads as TGTGCCAGTCGTAGGACAGATTATAGCTACACCTTC.

The rearrangement joins TRBV10-3 to TRBJ2-5, with D possibly matching TRBD2 (6 bases). The CDR3 is made up of 14 amino acids. The germline V and J ends were trimmed by 6 bases and 5 bases, with 16 bases remaining between them. Germline CDR1 reads ENHRY; CDR2 reads SYGVKD. CDR3 sequence (DNA): TGTGCCATCAGGAGTCCGGGAGCTTCGGAGACCCAGTACTTC. As protein: CAIRSPGASETQYF.

This clonotype was counted between two and nine times. V is TRBV12-3 or TRBV12-4 and J is TRBJ1-2; 7 bases agree with TRBD1. The CDR3 spans 18 residues. V gave up 3 bases and J gave up 4 bases; unmatched junction bases: 17. The CDR3 DNA reads TGTGCCAGCAGTTTGTCGGGACAGCCTCCAAAGGGTCGCTATGGCTACACCTTC. As protein: CASSLSGQPPKGRYGYTF.

This clonotype was observed a handful of times. The chain combines TRBV15 with TRBJ2-7; D is perhaps TRBD1 (6 bases). Germline-derived CDR1 and CDR2 are LNHNV and YYDKDF (reference sequence). This CDR3 is built from 13 residues. With 4 bases removed from V and 3 bases from J, the gap between germline ends came to 10 bases. CDR3 region: CATSTGQRYEQYF. The CDR3 nucleotides are TGTGCCACCAGCACTGGACAGCGCTACGAGCAGTACTTC.

The chain links TRBV30 to TRBJ1-2; TRBD1 matches 10 bases. V lost 4 bases and J lost 4; bases outside the gene matches: 9. Germline V gives CDR1 GTSNPN, CDR2 SVGIG (reference sequence). This CDR3 spans 15 amino acids. CDR3 sequence: CAWTPTGGPCYGYTF. The CDR3, as DNA: TGTGCCTGGACCCCGACAGGGGGCCCCTGCTATGGCTACACCTTC.

This rearrangement joins TRBV12-3 or TRBV12-4 to TRBJ2-3, with 8 bases aligning to TRBD2. The J segment lost 1 base and the V segment lost 6 bases, leaving 6 bases of the junction unmatched. This CDR3 has 15 residues. CDR3 DNA sequence: TGTGCCAGCAGGGGAGCGGGGGCTCGCACAGATACGCAGTATTTT. Translated, it gives CASRGAGARTDTQYF.

V gene TRBV6-2 or TRBV6-3 combines with J gene TRBJ2-5; 10 bases match TRBD1. The trim removed 7 bases at V and 8 bases at J, leaving 10 bases unmatched. Germline V CDR1 and CDR2: MNHEY, SVGEGT. The CDR3 is made up of 14 amino acids. CDR3 protein: CASTQTGGYRTQYF. The DNA of the CDR3 is TGTGCCAGCACGCAGACAGGGGGCTACCGTACCCAGTACTTC.

The chain employs TRBV12-5 and TRBJ2-1; the D gene is possibly TRBD2 (5 bases). Germline lookup yields CDR1 LGHNT and CDR2 FRNRAP. The V and J ends lost 2 bases and 6 bases respectively, with 20 bases between them. The CDR3 extends over 17 amino acids. CDR3 DNA sequence: TGTGCTAGTGGTTTGTCACATGGGAGCCCGGCGTGCAATGAGCAGTTCTTC. As protein: CASGLSHGSPACNEQFF.

V usage is TRBV7-9 and J usage is TRBJ2-1; 12 bases align to TRBD1. Germline V lookup: CDR1 SEHNR, CDR2 FQNEAQ (reference sequence). The CDR3 loop spans 14 amino acids. Unmatched junction bases numbered 3, after V lost 5 bases and J lost 7 bases. The DNA for the CDR3 is TGTGCCAGCAGCGGGACAGGGGGCACGAATGAGCAGTTCTTC. Translating gives CASSGTGGTNEQFF.

This clonotype was picked up a small number of times. The rearrangement links TRBV20-1 to TRBJ1-2; D might be TRBD1 (6 bases). Germline CDR1 and CDR2: DFQATT and SNEGSKA (reference sequence). The V and J ends lost 5 bases and 1 base respectively, with 11 bases between them. The CDR3 has 13 residues. The CDR3 sequence is CSAREDSNYGYTF. The CDR3 coding sequence is TGCAGTGCTCGGGAGGACAGTAACTATGGCTACACCTTC.

Turning to this clonotype: The junction and the germline gene differ at one end; a read error may be behind it. The genes are TRBV14 and TRBJ1-2; TRBD1 agrees at 8 bases. Germline V gene data show CDR1 as SGHDN and CDR2 as FVKESK. The CDR3 consists of 14 residues. The CDR3 DNA reads as TGTGCCAGCAGCCCAAGGACAGGGTCGCCCGGCTACGCCTTC. Translated, it gives CASSPRTGSPGYAF.

The chain couples TRBV11-1 to TRBJ2-1; weak D call: TRBD1 (6 bases). V was pared by 5 bases and J by 4 bases, with 18 bases between. Germline CDR1 SGHAT, CDR2 FQDESV (reference sequence). CDR3 length: 16 amino acids. Here the CDR3 reads CASSRSALTGYNEQFF. CDR3 nucleotide sequence: TGTGCCAGCAGCCGGTCTGCGCTGACAGGATACAATGAGCAGTTCTTC.

This clonotype was observed a handful of times. In nucleotides, the CDR3 is TGTGCCAGCAGTCTTCTAGGACAGGTCTATGGCTACACCTTC. Translating gives CASSLLGQVYGYTF. V is TRBV28 and J is TRBJ1-2; 7 bases are shared with TRBD1. This CDR3 is 14 amino acids long. V was pared by 5 bases and J by 4 bases, with 7 bases of the junction left unmatched. Germline CDR1 and CDR2: MDHEN and SYDVKM.

The chain has TRBV18 and TRBJ1-4, with unresolved D. Trimming left V 2 bases short and J 7 bases short, with 17 bases between. Germline V lookup: CDR1 KGHSH, CDR2 LQKENI. The CDR3 contains 16 residues. For the CDR3, the DNA is TGTGCCAGCTCACCAGCGGGGTCAGAGTACCCTGAAAAACTGTTTTTT. This encodes CASSPAGSEYPEKLFF.

The chain is built from TRBV6-5 and TRBJ1-2; no reliable D call. Germline V gene lookup returns CDR1 MNHEY and CDR2 SVGAGI. This CDR3 has 17 amino acids. The germline V and J ends were trimmed by 0 bases and 8 bases, with 22 bases remaining between them. The CDR3 here is CASSYSSSRVPGRGYTF. CDR3 coding DNA: TGTGCCAGCAGTTACTCGAGCTCTCGGGTGCCAGGTCGAGGCTACACCTTC.

This sequence joins TRBV28 and TRBJ2-7; no clear D. CDR1 and CDR2 (germline): MDHEN, SYDVKM. Trimming pared 2 bases from V and 5 bases from J, leaving 7 bases between. CDR3 length equals 12 residues. CDR3 loop: CASSLAVDEQYF. The CDR3 DNA is TGTGCCAGCAGTTTAGCGGTCGACGAGCAGTACTTC. The entire variable domain, with the rest obtained from reference TRBV28 and TRBJ2-7, is as follows: DVKVTQSSRYLVKRTGEKVFLECVQDMDHENMFWYRQDPGLGLRLIYFSYDVKMKEKGDIPEGYSVSREKKERFSLILESASTNQTSMYLCASSLAVDEQYFGPGTRLTVT.

On this clonotype itself: One end of the junction varies from germline; a read error may be responsible. The rearrangement joins TRBV10-3 to TRBJ1-1; 9 nucleotides match TRBD1. This CDR3 spans 20 amino acids. The germline V gene has CDR1 ENHRY and CDR2 SYGVKD. CDR3 DNA: TGTGCCATCGGTGAAGACGGGACAGGGATTCCCCCCAGGGGCCCGACCCCAGCTTTCTTT. It specifies CAIGEDGTGIPPRGPTPAFF.

The chain's CDR3 is CASSLAANARNQPQHF. The CDR3 region has the DNA TGTGCCAGCAGCTTGGCGGCAAACGCCCGCAATCAGCCCCAGCATTTT. The V and J genes are TRBV5-5 and TRBJ1-5, with D unresolved. The V end was cut by 0 bases, the J end by 2 bases, with 12 bases between. The CDR3 contains 16 residues. Looked up from germline, CDR1 is SGHKS and CDR2 is YYEKEE (reference sequence).

The V and J genes are TRBV4-2 and TRBJ2-1, with 12 bases identical to TRBD2. The V segment lost 2 bases and the J segment 1 base; nucleotides outside the gene matches: 12. CDR1 LGHNA and CDR2 YNFKEQ come from the germline V gene. The CDR3 loop spans 20 amino acids. For the CDR3, the DNA is TGTGCCAGCAGCCAACACCCGGGACTAGCGGGTGAAGGGTCCTACAATGAGCAGTTCTTC. Amino acids: CASSQHPGLAGEGSYNEQFF.

The chain has TRBV2 and TRBJ2-1; possible D gene TRBD2, 6 bases. The CDR3 length is 17 residues. CDR1 and CDR2 (germline): SNHLY, FYNNEI. Trimming cost V 0 bases and J 4 bases, with 16 bases left between them. CDR3 protein: CASSEALSGPSYNEQFF. In nucleotides, the CDR3 is TGTGCCAGCAGTGAAGCGCTTAGCGGACCGAGTTACAATGAGCAGTTCTTC.

The chain is built from TRBV11-2 and TRBJ2-4; D unresolved. The J call may be in error: the DNA end matches TRBJ2-7 better. Germline CDR1 reads SGHAT; CDR2 reads FQNNGV. The length of the CDR3 is 14 residues. CDR3 in amino acids: CASSLDFVGYEQYF. As DNA, the CDR3 is TGTGCCAGCAGCTTAGATTTTGTAGGGTACGAGCAGTACTTC.

The genes are TRBV14 and TRBJ2-5, with TRBD1 identical over 8 bases. The CDR3 is 19 amino acids. J lost 5 bases, V lost 4 bases, and 21 bases had no gene match. Germline-derived CDR1 and CDR2 are SGHDN and FVKESK. The DNA of the CDR3 is TGTGCCAGCAGCCTCGGATGGGGGACCGGACAGGGTTATGTGGAGACCCAGTACTTC. Protein: CASSLGWGTGQGYVETQYF.

This chain connects TRBV5-1 to TRBJ2-1; 7 bases match TRBD2. Germline values: CDR1 SGHRS, CDR2 YFSETQ. After removal of 0 bases from V and 6 bases from J, the junction contained 6 bases not matched to a gene. The CDR3 is 15 amino acids. CDR3 region: CASSLVAGVGNEQFF. The CDR3 region has the DNA TGCGCCAGCAGCTTGGTGGCGGGAGTAGGCAATGAGCAGTTCTTC. The variable domain in full, completed from reference TRBV5-1 and TRBJ2-1, reads KAGVTQTPRYLIKTRGQQVTLSCSPISGHRSVSWYQQTPGQGLQFLFEYFSETQRNKGNFPGRFSGRQFSNSRSEMNVSTLELGDSALYLCASSLVAGVGNEQFFGPGTRLTVL.

The table lists this clonotype with a few counts. The chain carries TRBV7-8 and TRBJ2-7, with a weak D call TRBD2 (6 bases). Trimming stripped 3 bases from V and 3 bases from J, with 9 bases between. Germline-derived CDR1 and CDR2 are SGHVS and FQNEAQ. This CDR3 comprises 13 residues. CDR3 sequence (DNA): TGTGCCAGCAGCTTCCAAGCGGGCTACGAGCAGTACTTC. Encoded protein: CASSFQAGYEQYF.

This clonotype was observed a handful of times. The rearrangement joins TRBV10-3 to TRBJ2-1; TRBD1 matches 8 bases. The CDR3 loop spans 13 amino acids. The V and J ends lost 10 bases and 3 bases, in that order; junction bases with no gene match: 5. Germline V gives CDR1 ENHRY, CDR2 SYGVKD. The CDR3 sequence: CATTDRDYNEQFF. Written as DNA, the CDR3 is TGTGCCACCACGGACAGGGACTACAATGAGCAGTTCTTC.

In its sample, this clonotype was seen a few times. The gene calls are TRBV20-1 and TRBJ2-5; 8 nucleotides match TRBD2. V was clipped by 3 bases and J by 9 bases; unmatched bases: 12. CDR3 length equals 14 residues. Germline V gene data show CDR1 as DFQATT and CDR2 as SNEGSKA (reference sequence). This CDR3 is CSARGGDRREAQYF. The CDR3 bases are TGCAGTGCTAGGGGTGGGGACCGGCGGGAGGCCCAGTACTTC.

The genes are TRBV7-8 and TRBJ1-5; 10 positions agree with TRBD1. The CDR3 length is 17 residues. Trimming cost V 5 bases and J 2 bases; bases outside gene matches: 9. Germline assignment: CDR1 SGHVS and CDR2 FQNEAQ. The CDR3 spells CASSVYLTGGRNQPQHF. The CDR3 nucleotides read TGTGCCAGCAGCGTTTACCTGACAGGGGGCCGCAATCAGCCCCAGCATTTT.